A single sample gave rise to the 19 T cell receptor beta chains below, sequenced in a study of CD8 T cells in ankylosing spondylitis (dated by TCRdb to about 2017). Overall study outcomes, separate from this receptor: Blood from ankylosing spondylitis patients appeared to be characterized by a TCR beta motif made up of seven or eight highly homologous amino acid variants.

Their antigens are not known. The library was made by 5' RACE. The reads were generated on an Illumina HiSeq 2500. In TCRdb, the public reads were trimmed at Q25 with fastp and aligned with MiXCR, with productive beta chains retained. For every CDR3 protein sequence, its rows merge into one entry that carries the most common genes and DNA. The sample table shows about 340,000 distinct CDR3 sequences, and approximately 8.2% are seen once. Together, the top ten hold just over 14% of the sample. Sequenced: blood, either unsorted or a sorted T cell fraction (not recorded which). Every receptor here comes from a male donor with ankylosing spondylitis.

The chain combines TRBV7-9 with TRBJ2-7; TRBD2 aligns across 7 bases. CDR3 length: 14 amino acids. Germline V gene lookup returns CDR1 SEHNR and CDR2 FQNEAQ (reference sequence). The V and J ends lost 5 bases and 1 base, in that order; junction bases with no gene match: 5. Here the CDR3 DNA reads TGTGCCAGCAGCCGGGGGGACTATTCCTACGAGCAGTACTTC. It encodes CASSRGDYSYEQYF.

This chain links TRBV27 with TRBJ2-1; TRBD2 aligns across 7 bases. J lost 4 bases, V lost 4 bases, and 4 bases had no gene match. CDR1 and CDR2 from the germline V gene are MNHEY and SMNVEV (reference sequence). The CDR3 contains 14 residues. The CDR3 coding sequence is TGTGCCAGCAGTTCCAGCGGGGTTTACAATGAGCAGTTCTTC. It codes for CASSSSGVYNEQFF.

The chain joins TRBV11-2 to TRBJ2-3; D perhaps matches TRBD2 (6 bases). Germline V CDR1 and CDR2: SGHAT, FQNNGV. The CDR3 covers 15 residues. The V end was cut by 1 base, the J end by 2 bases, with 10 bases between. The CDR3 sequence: CASSLAPDYTDTQYF. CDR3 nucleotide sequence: TGTGCCAGCAGCTTAGCCCCGGACTACACAGATACGCAGTATTTT. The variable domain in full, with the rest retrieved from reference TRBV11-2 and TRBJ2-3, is EAGVAQSPRYKIIEKRQSVAFWCNPISGHATLYWYQQILGQGPKLLIQFQNNGVVDDSQLPKDRFSAERLKGVDSTLKIQPAKLEDSAVYLCASSLAPDYTDTQYFGPGTRLTVL.

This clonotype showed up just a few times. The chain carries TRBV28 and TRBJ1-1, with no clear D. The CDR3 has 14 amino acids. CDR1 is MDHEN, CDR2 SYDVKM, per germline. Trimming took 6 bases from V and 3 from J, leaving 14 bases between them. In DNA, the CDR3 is TGTGCCAGCAGCGCAGGTATGGGTTACACTGAAGCTTTCTTT. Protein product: CASSAGMGYTEAFF.

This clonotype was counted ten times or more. The DNA for the CDR3 is TGCGCCAGCAGCTTGGAGCCCTCGGGTGTTGGCAATCAGCCCCAGCATTTT. Protein: CASSLEPSGVGNQPQHF. The chain has TRBV5-1 and TRBJ1-5; D unresolved. CDR1 and CDR2 (germline): SGHRS, YFSETQ. The V gene lost 0 bases and the J gene lost 2 bases, with 15 bases spanning the gap. The CDR3 extends over 17 amino acids.

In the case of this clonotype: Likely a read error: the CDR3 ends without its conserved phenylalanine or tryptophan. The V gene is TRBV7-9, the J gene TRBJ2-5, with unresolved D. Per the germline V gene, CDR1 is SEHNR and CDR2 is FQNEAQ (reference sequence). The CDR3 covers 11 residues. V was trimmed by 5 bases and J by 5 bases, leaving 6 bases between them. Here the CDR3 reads CASSHGETQYL. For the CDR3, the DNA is TGTGCCAGCAGCCACGGGGAGACCCAGTACTTA.

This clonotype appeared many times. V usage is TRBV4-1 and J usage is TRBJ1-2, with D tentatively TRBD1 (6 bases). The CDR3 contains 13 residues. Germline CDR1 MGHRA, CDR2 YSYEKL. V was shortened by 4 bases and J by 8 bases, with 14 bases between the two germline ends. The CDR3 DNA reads TGCGCCAGCAGCCCTACAGGGTTCGGGGGCTACACCTTC. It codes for CASSPTGFGGYTF.

As DNA, the CDR3 is TGTGCCAGCAGCTTAGATGCAGGGATGAACACTGAAGCTTTCTTT. Amino acid sequence: CASSLDAGMNTEAFF. This sequence joins TRBV11-3 and TRBJ1-1; TRBD1 might be the D (5 bases). With 0 bases removed from V and 0 bases from J, the gap between germline ends came to 8 bases. Germline CDR1 reads SGHNT; CDR2 reads YENEEA. CDR3 length: 15 amino acids.

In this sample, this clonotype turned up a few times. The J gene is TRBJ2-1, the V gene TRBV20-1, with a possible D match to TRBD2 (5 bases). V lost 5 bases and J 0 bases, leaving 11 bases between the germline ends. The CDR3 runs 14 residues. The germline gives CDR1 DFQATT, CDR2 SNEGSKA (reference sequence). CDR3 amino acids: CSAWEPSSYNEQFF. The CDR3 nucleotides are TGCAGTGCTTGGGAGCCTAGCTCCTACAATGAGCAGTTCTTC.

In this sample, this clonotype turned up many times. The CDR3: CASSFSGNDYNEQFF. The CDR3 bases are TGTGCCAGCAGTTTTAGCGGGAACGACTACAATGAGCAGTTCTTC. The chain employs TRBV6-5 and TRBJ2-1; the match to TRBD2 covers 8 bases. With 4 bases clipped from V and 3 bases from J, the junction kept 5 bases outside the gene matches. Germline CDR1 reads MNHEY; CDR2 reads SVGAGI. The CDR3 totals 15 residues.

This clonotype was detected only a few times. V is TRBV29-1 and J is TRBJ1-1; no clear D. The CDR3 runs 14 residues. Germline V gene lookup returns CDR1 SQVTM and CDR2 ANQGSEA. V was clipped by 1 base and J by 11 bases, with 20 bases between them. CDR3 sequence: CSVEGRPYSVGAFF. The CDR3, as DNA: TGCAGCGTTGAAGGCAGGCCGTATTCCGTTGGGGCTTTCTTT.

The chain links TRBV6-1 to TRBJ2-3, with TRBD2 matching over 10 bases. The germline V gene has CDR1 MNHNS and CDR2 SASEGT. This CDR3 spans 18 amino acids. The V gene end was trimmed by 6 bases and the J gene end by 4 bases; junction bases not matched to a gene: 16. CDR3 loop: CASSPGLANYGSPDTQYF. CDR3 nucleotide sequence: TGTGCCAGCAGCCCGGGACTAGCGAACTACGGATCCCCAGATACGCAGTATTTT.

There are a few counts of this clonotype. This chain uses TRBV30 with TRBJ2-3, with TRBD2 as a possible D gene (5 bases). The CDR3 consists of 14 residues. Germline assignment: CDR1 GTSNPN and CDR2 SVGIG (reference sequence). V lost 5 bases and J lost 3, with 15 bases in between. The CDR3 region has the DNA TGTGCCTGGGGCCGGGGTGGCGATACAGATACGCAGTATTTT. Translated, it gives CAWGRGGDTDTQYF.

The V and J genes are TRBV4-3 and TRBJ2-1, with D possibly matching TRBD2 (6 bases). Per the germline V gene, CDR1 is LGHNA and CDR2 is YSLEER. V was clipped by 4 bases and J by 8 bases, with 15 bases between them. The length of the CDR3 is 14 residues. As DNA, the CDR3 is TGCGCCAGCAGCCGGCGGGGCAACATTGATGAGCAGTTCTTC. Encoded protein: CASSRRGNIDEQFF.

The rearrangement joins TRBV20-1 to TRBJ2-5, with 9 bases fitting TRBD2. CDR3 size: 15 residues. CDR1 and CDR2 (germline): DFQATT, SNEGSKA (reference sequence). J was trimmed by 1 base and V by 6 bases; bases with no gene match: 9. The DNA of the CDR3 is TGCAGTGCCCGCGCAGCTAGCGGGATCCAAGAGACCCAGTACTTC. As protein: CSARAASGIQETQYF.

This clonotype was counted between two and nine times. CDR3 amino acids: CASSRGRAGKNIQYF. DNA of the CDR3: TGCGCCAGCAGCCGCGGCCGGGCAGGCAAAAACATTCAGTACTTC. The chain is built from TRBV4-3 and TRBJ2-4; no definite D call. Between the trimmed V and J ends, which lost 4 bases and 3 bases, there was a span of 13 bases. The CDR3 is 15 residues long. Germline lookup yields CDR1 LGHNA and CDR2 YSLEER.

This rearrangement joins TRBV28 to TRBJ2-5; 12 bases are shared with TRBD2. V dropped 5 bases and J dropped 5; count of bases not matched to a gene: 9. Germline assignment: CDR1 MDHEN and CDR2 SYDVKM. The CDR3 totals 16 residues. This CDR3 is CASSPGTSGLGETQYF. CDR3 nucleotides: TGTGCCAGCAGTCCAGGGACTAGCGGGCTTGGCGAGACCCAGTACTTC.

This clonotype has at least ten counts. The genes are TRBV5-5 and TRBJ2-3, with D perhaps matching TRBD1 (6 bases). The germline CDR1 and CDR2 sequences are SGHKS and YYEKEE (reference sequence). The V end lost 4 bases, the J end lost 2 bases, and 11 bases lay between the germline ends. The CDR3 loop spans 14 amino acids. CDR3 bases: TGTGCCAGCAGCGACAGGATAAACACAGATACGCAGTATTTT. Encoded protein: CASSDRINTDTQYF.

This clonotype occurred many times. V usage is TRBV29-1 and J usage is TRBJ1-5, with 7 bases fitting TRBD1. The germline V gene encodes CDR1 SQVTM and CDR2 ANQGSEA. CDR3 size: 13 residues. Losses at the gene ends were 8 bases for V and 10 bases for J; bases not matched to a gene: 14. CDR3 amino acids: CSKTEYPGGPQHF. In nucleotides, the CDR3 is TGCAGCAAGACCGAGTACCCAGGGGGACCCCAGCATTTT.